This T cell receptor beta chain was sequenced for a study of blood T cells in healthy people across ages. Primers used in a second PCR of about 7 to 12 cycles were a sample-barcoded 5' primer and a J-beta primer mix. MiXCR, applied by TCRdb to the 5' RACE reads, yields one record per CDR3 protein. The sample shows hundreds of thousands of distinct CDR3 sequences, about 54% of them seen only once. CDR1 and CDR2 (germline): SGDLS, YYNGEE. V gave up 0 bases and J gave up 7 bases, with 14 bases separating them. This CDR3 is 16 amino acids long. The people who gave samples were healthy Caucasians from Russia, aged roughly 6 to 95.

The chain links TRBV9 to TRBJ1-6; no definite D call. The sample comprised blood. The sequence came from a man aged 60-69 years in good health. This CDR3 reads CASSVGTDGANSPLHF. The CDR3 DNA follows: TGTGCCAGCAGCGTAGGCACGGACGGTGCCAATTCACCCCTCCACTTT.